This T cell receptor (beta chain) was documented in a study of blood T cell repertoires in COVID-19. Overall study context: Samples representing acute and convalescent COVID-19 were sourced from the United States, Italy and Spain. From T cells, B-cell-depleted T cells, or PBMCs came the material, which was cDNA or gDNA.

The CDR3 covers 14 residues. Trimming took off 3 bases at V and 0 bases at J, with 6 bases between the two ends. Per the germline V gene, CDR1 is LGHDT and CDR2 is YNNKEL (reference sequence). TCRdb's table, derived via immunoSEQ multiplex PCR, lists solely in-frame clones and lacks some. The sample carries roughly 300,000 clones, less than 90% recorded once. This clone has only one observation. The source is a human donor in a cohort sampled during active COVID-19. This chain links TRBV3-1 (or the pseudogene TRBV3-2) with TRBJ1-3; D is undetermined. The sequenced sample was peripheral blood. The CDR3 protein is CASSQRASGNTIYF. The CDR3 DNA sequence: TGTGCCAGCAGCCAGCGGGCCTCTGGAAACACCATATATTTT.